This T cell receptor (beta chain) was identified during a study of memory CD4+ T cells and cytomegalovirus serostatus. Study-level background: Healthy Belgian adult donors included several CMV-positive and fewer than 25 CMV-negative people.

There are 14 residues in the CDR3. From germline, CDR1 is LNHDA and CDR2 SQIVND (reference sequence). Between the trimmed V and J ends, which lost 7 bases and 7 bases, there was a span of 17 bases. Sequencing was performed with immunoSEQ multiplex PCR; in TCRdb, only in-frame clones are kept and a portion is missing. The data contain over 65,000 clones, around 80% of them singletons. The sort gate was single viable CD3+CD4+CD8-CD45RO+ cells for memory CD4+ T cells. After thawing, CD4+ T cells were positively selected. This receptor was obtained from an adult in good health and CMV-seropositive. The chain recombines TRBV19 with TRBJ1-5, with D possibly matching TRBD1 (5 bases). The sequenced material came from memory CD4+ T cells from blood. The CDR3 bases are TGTGCCAGTATCCTAAGGGGAAGCGACCAGCCCCAGCATTTT. Residues: CASILRGSDQPQHF.